This T cell receptor (beta chain) was sequenced for a study of PD-1 blockade in classical Hodgkin lymphoma. A single count supports this clone. What it binds is not known. Overall study findings and caveats: Unlike CD8+ TCR diversity, which did not rise significantly by C4D1, CD4+ TCR diversity did.

Every patient experienced relapse after autologous stem cell transplantation, and brentuximab vedotin exposure varied. Complete response, partial response or progressive disease made up the best responses. Germline V gene data show CDR1 as SGHRS and CDR2 as YFSETQ. This CDR3 spans 14 amino acids. V was shortened by 5 bases and J by 4 bases, with 15 bases between the two germline ends. Here immunoSEQ multiplex PCR was the method, and the copy in TCRdb shows in-frame clones only, minus some. The table records 75,000 to 100,000 clones, approximately 80% of them present only once. This clonotype was sampled from a human donor with classical Hodgkin lymphoma. This sample comprised peripheral blood mononuclear cells (PBMCs), obtained at baseline. The rearrangement joins TRBV5-1 to TRBJ2-5; D is perhaps TRBD2 (7 bases). CDR3 residues: CASSMGGQGETQYF. The CDR3 nucleotides are TGCGCCAGCAGTATGGGGGGGCAGGGAGAGACCCAGTACTTC.